These 2 T cell receptor beta chains came from one sample sequenced in a study of radiation and T cells in renal cell carcinoma. Time point denoted: blood 2 weeks post-SBRT. Treatment in this sample: 15 Gy SBRT to primary tumor, nephrectomy 4 weeks later. Using immunoSEQ multiplex PCR, the repertoire was profiled, and TCRdb retains in-frame clones only, with some absent. Of about 150,000 clones detected, over 80% appear once; the ten largest clones hold roughly 13%. The sequences come from blood, collected from a patient whose treatment included radiotherapy and nephrectomy. These receptors were obtained from a woman in her forties or fifties with renal cell carcinoma.

In its sample, this clone was seen once. The chain couples TRBV6-5 to TRBJ2-1; D is possibly TRBD2 (7 bases). V lost 4 bases and J lost 1, with 14 bases in between. CDR1 is MNHEY and CDR2 is SVGAGI in the germline V gene. This CDR3 region has 16 residues. The CDR3 coding sequence is TGTGCCAGCAGTTGGGAGGGGGGAGCGTCCTACAATGAGCAGTTCTTC. Translating it yields CASSWEGGASYNEQFF.

Comments on this clone: A much larger clone differs from this one at a single base, so this may be a read error. The chain uses TRBV7-3 and TRBJ2-2, with a possible D match to TRBD1 (6 bases). CDR3 length: 14 residues. Germline V gene sequence: CDR1 SGHTA, CDR2 FQGTGA. The CDR3 bases are TGTGCCAGCAGCTTAGTTGTGGGACACGGGGAGATGTTTTTT. It specifies CASSLVVGHGEMFF.